This note documents a single T cell receptor beta chain sequence. Its target is not known. The PCR was carried out with 60 Vbeta primers and 13 Jbeta primers. The protocol was immunoSEQ multiplex PCR, while the TCRdb copy is restricted to in-frame clones and leaves out a portion. The data contain approximately 170,000 clones, around three quarters of them seen just once; the ten biggest clones take up more than 0.8%. Trimming removed 0 bases at V and 1 base at J, with 8 bases between. The CDR3 loop spans 14 amino acids. Germline assignment: CDR1 SGHRS and CDR2 YFSETQ. The data derive from a study of cytomegalovirus exposure and HLA in healthy donors. The study's findings and limits: Rarity marked most TCR sequences, yet some public TCRs occurred in many donors. Later work found most CMV-associated TCR beta chains apparently HLA-restricted. Cytomegalovirus association was assigned to approximately 160 TCR beta chains. TCR beta V- and J-gene trimming, according to a later analysis, was linked to a missense DCLRE1C variant.

The genes are TRBV5-1 and TRBJ2-7; possible D gene TRBD1, 6 bases. The sequencing sample was made of PBMCs. The origin of this receptor is a woman between 40 and 50 years old in good health and CMV-seronegative. CDR3 in DNA: TGCGCCAGCAGCTTGGACAGGGCTTCCTACGAGCAGTACTTC. Translation: CASSLDRASYEQYF.